What follows are 3 T cell receptor beta chains derived from one specimen sequenced in a study of somatic mutations in cytotoxic T cells in rheumatoid arthritis. Assay: immunoSEQ multiplex PCR; the TCRdb copy retains only in-frame clones and omits some. The sample has around 15,000 clones, 65% to 80% seen once; the top ten hold roughly 10%. Sequencing used CD8+ T cells sorted from blood. The receptors stem from an adult with rheumatoid arthritis.

The gene calls are TRBV7-6 and TRBJ2-3, with TRBD2 matching 12 bases. The CDR3 spans 16 residues. V lost 2 bases, J lost 0 bases, and 0 bases stayed unmatched. The germline V gene has CDR1 SGHVS and CDR2 FNYEAQ. The CDR3: CASSLTSGGSTDTQYF. As DNA, the CDR3 is TGTGCCAGCAGCTTAACTAGCGGGGGGAGCACAGATACGCAGTATTTT. The whole variable domain, remainder taken from reference TRBV7-6 and TRBJ2-3, is GAGVSQSPRYKVTKRGQDVALRCDPISGHVSLYWYRQALGQGPEFLTYFNYEAQQDKSGLPNDRFSAERPEGSISTLTIQRTEQRDSAMYRCASSLTSGGSTDTQYFGPGTRLTVL.

The CDR3 reads CASSYGTSGAYEQYF. The CDR3 region has the DNA TGTGCCAGCAGTTATGGGACTAGCGGAGCCTACGAGCAGTACTTC. This chain uses TRBV27 with TRBJ2-7, with 11 bases identical to TRBD2. Germline V gives CDR1 MNHEY, CDR2 SMNVEV (reference sequence). After removal of 4 bases from V and 2 bases from J, the junction contained 4 bases not matched to a gene. This CDR3 comprises 15 residues.

CDR3 sequence reads: CASSPLYGTEAFF. As DNA, the CDR3 is TGTGCCAGCTCCCCTCTCTATGGCACTGAAGCTTTCTTT. V and J are TRBV25-1 and TRBJ1-1; D is unresolved. V was cut by 8 bases and J by 4 bases, with 14 bases left in between. This CDR3 region has 13 residues. Germline V CDR1 and CDR2: MGHDK, SYGVNS.